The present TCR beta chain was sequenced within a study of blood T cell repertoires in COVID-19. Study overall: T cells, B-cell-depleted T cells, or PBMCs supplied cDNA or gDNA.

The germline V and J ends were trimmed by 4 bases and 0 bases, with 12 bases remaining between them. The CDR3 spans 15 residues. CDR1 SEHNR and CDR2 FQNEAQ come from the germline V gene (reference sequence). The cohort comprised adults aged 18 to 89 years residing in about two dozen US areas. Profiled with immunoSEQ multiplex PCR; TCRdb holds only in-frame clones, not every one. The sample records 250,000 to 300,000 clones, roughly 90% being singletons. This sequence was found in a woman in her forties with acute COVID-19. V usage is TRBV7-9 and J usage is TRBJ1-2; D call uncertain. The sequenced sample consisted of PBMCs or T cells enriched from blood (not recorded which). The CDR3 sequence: CASSSGMLANYGYTF. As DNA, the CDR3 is TGTGCCAGCAGCTCCGGGATGTTAGCTAACTATGGCTACACCTTC.